These 30 T cell receptor beta chains came from one sample sequenced in a study of T-cell memory formation after mild COVID-19. In TCRdb, the 5' RACE reads were re-called with MiXCR into one record per CDR3 protein. In the table there are some 250,000 distinct CDR3 sequences, roughly 17% of which are singletons. Sequences were obtained from PBMCs or a T cell subset sorted from them (not recorded which). These receptors originate from a man between 18 and 29 years old who had mild COVID-19 (a few samples of this study predate the infection). Cell type and time point are not known.

This clonotype has only a few counts. The chain employs TRBV5-1 and TRBJ2-1; 7 nucleotides agree with TRBD1. The CDR3 loop spans 15 amino acids. Germline assignment: CDR1 SGHRS and CDR2 YFSETQ. V was clipped by 4 bases and J by 5 bases; unmatched bases: 9. CDR3 loop: CASSPLPGQNNEQFF. The DNA of the CDR3 is TGCGCCAGCAGCCCACTCCCGGGACAGAACAATGAGCAGTTCTTC.

This clonotype has more than one count but fewer than ten. The rearrangement joins TRBV14 to TRBJ2-1; a weak D match, TRBD2 (7 bases). The CDR3 contains 14 residues. The V end lost 4 bases, the J end lost 5 bases, and 12 bases lay between the germline ends. Germline V gives CDR1 SGHDN, CDR2 FVKESK. This chain's CDR3 is CASSRRGRHNEQFF. The DNA of the CDR3 is TGTGCCAGCAGCCGGCGGGGGCGACACAATGAGCAGTTCTTC.

CDR3: CASSPSPGTQAFF. The DNA of the CDR3 is TGTGCCAGCAGCCCCTCCCCGGGGACCCAAGCTTTCTTT. This chain joins TRBV7-3 and TRBJ1-1; possibly TRBD1 for D (5 bases). Per germline, CDR1 SGHTA and CDR2 FQGTGA. CDR3 length: 13 residues. The V end lost 5 bases, the J end lost 9 bases, and 16 bases lay between the germline ends.

Many counts were recorded for this clonotype. The chain recombines TRBV5-5 with TRBJ2-5, with D maybe TRBD2 (7 bases). Trimming shortened V by 4 bases and J by 3 bases, and 13 bases separated the two germline ends. This CDR3 region has 14 residues. The germline V gene encodes CDR1 SGHKS and CDR2 YYEKEE (reference sequence). CDR3 residues: CASSRGASEETQYF. Here the CDR3 DNA reads TGTGCCAGCAGCCGGGGGGCTAGCGAAGAGACCCAGTACTTC.

This clonotype showed up just a few times. This chain links TRBV7-2 with TRBJ2-3; D may be TRBD2 (7 bases). V lost 5 bases and J lost 7, with 16 bases in between. The length of the CDR3 is 14 residues. Germline loops: CDR1 SGHTA, CDR2 FQGNSA. The DNA of the CDR3 is TGTGCCAGCAGCCGGGGGGCCCTATCAAATACGCAGTATTTT. Protein product: CASSRGALSNTQYF.

This clonotype was seen a handful of times. The CDR3 region is CASGRTRQETQYF. As DNA, the CDR3 is TGTGCCAGCGGTCGGACTCGACAAGAGACCCAGTACTTC. The chain joins TRBV6-2 or TRBV6-3 to TRBJ2-5; weak D call: TRBD2 (5 bases). The CDR3 runs 13 residues. V lost 8 bases and J lost 2, with 12 bases in between. Per germline, CDR1 MNHEY and CDR2 SVGEGT.

The gene calls are TRBV4-3 and TRBJ2-7; no clear D gene. CDR3 length equals 14 residues. V was pared by 0 bases and J by 3 bases, with 9 bases between. Germline CDR1 LGHNA, CDR2 YSLEER. Written as DNA, the CDR3 is TGCGCCAGCAGCCAAGATGGTGTATACTACGAGCAGTACGTC. This codes for CASSQDGVYYEQYV.

A few counts support this clonotype. This chain uses TRBV7-9 with TRBJ1-2, with D possibly TRBD1 on 5 matching bases. Germline-derived CDR1 and CDR2 are SEHNR and FQNEAQ (reference sequence). Trimming shortened V by 4 bases and J by 4 bases, and 13 bases separated the two germline ends. This CDR3 comprises 14 residues. CDR3 in amino acids: CASSSGATVYGYTF. The CDR3 DNA reads TGTGCCAGCAGCTCCGGGGCCACTGTCTATGGCTACACCTTC. Filled out from reference TRBV7-9 and TRBJ1-2, the complete variable domain reads DTGVSQNPRHKITKRGQNVTFRCDPISEHNRLYWYRQTLGQGPEFLTYFQNEAQLEKSRLLSDRFSAERPKGSFSTLEIQRTEQGDSAMYLCASSSGATVYGYTFGSGTRLTVV.

This clonotype was seen more than once but under ten times. The V gene is TRBV6-2 or TRBV6-3, the J gene TRBJ1-5; TRBD1 is a possible D gene (5 bases). The CDR3 loop spans 14 amino acids. Deletions cut 3 bases from V and 7 bases from J, with 13 bases between. In germline, CDR1 is MNHEY, CDR2 SVGEGT. As DNA, the CDR3 is TGTGCCAGCAGTTATGTGCAGGGAGGACAGCCCCAGCATTTT. Its protein product is CASSYVQGGQPQHF.

This clonotype was counted between two and nine times. This chain links TRBV12-3 or TRBV12-4 with TRBJ1-5; D remains ambiguous. The CDR3 has 11 residues. V lost 1 base, J lost 9 bases, and 4 bases lay in between. CDR3 coding DNA: TGTGCCAGCAGTTTAGAAGGGCCCCAGCATTTT. This gives the protein CASSLEGPQHF.

This clonotype was detected ten times or more. The CDR3 protein is CAISESSGGLQETQYF. CDR3 nucleotides: TGTGCCATCAGTGAATCGAGCGGGGGACTCCAAGAGACCCAGTACTTC. The genes are TRBV10-3 and TRBJ2-5, with 8 positions matching TRBD2. Germline lookup yields CDR1 ENHRY and CDR2 SYGVKD. The CDR3 contains 16 residues. The junction had 7 bases not matched to a gene; V was cut back by 3 bases and J by 1 base.

This clonotype was counted between two and nine times. The chain combines TRBV9 with TRBJ2-3; 9 nucleotides line up with TRBD1. Germline V lookup: CDR1 SGDLS, CDR2 YYNGEE. Trimming at V came to 4 bases and at J to 3 bases, leaving 9 bases not matched to a gene. There are 16 residues in the CDR3. As DNA, the CDR3 is TGTGCCAGCAGCAGATCGGGACAGGGCGCTACAGATACGCAGTATTTT. Amino acids: CASSRSGQGATDTQYF.

The chain uses TRBV6-1 and TRBJ2-3; D may be TRBD1 (6 bases). CDR3 length: 15 amino acids. V dropped 6 bases and J dropped 3 bases, with 16 bases sitting between them. The V gene's germline CDR1 is MNHNS and CDR2 SASEGT. The CDR3 here is CASREIPTGTDTQYF. CDR3 DNA: TGTGCCAGCAGGGAGATTCCGACAGGAACAGATACGCAGTATTTT.

The rearrangement uses TRBV15 and TRBJ2-7; a weak D match, TRBD1 (5 bases). V was clipped by 1 base and J by 3 bases, with 10 bases between them. The CDR3 has 14 amino acids. Germline values: CDR1 LNHNV, CDR2 YYDKDF (reference sequence). CDR3 nucleotide sequence: TGTGCCACCAGCAGAGGGGCGCAGGGCTACGAGCAGTACTTC. It encodes CATSRGAQGYEQYF.

This clonotype was counted only a few times. The chain links TRBV20-1 to TRBJ1-4; D is unclear. V was cut by 3 bases and J by 5 bases, with 4 bases left in between. Germline CDR1 and CDR2: DFQATT and SNEGSKA (reference sequence). The CDR3 is 11 residues long. The CDR3 DNA follows: TGCAGTGCTAGGACGAATGAAAAACTGTTTTTT. This encodes CSARTNEKLFF.

The chain links TRBV7-3 to TRBJ2-1, with 11 bases fitting TRBD2. V shed 3 bases and J 9 bases; nucleotides not matched to a gene: 7. Germline CDR1 reads SGHTA; CDR2 reads FQGTGA. The CDR3 totals 15 residues. The CDR3 reads CASSLTSGARGEQFF. The CDR3 coding sequence is TGTGCCAGCAGCTTGACTAGCGGGGCCCGGGGTGAGCAGTTCTTC.

The sample holds one count of this clonotype. V gene TRBV3-1 combines with J gene TRBJ2-5; D perhaps matches TRBD2 (5 bases). The CDR3 sequence is 15 residues long. In germline, CDR1 is LGHDT, CDR2 YNNKEL (reference sequence). The V and J ends lost 0 bases and 5 bases respectively, with 13 bases between them. CDR3 nucleotide sequence: TGTGCCAGCAGCCAAGAAGGGTCGACGGGGGAGACCCAGTACTTC. It translates to CASSQEGSTGETQYF.

The J gene is TRBJ2-2, the V gene TRBV6-6; a possible D gene is TRBD2 (5 bases). The CDR3 consists of 16 residues. The V end was cut by 7 bases, the J end by 7 bases, with 22 bases between. Germline CDR1 MNHNY, CDR2 SVGAGI (reference sequence). CDR3 residues: CASTNYPRRGHGELFF. Written as DNA, the CDR3 is TGTGCCAGCACCAATTATCCCCGTCGGGGTCACGGGGAGCTGTTTTTT.

This clonotype was seen more than once but under ten times. The chain employs TRBV7-2 and TRBJ2-3; 7 bases are shared with TRBD2. Germline CDR1 and CDR2: SGHTA and FQGNSA. The CDR3 totals 14 residues. V dropped 5 bases and J dropped 2; count of bases not matched to a gene: 4. This CDR3 reads CASSRDYNTDTQYF. The CDR3 DNA follows: TGTGCCAGCAGCCGGGACTACAACACAGATACGCAGTATTTT.

This clonotype was observed many times. The rearrangement links TRBV6-5 to TRBJ2-3, with TRBD1 matching over 12 bases. The ends lost 6 bases at V and 4 bases at J; junction bases unmatched: 11. Per the germline V gene, CDR1 is MNHEY and CDR2 is SVGAGI. This CDR3 contains 17 residues. The CDR3 nucleotides are TGTGCCAGCAGCATTACCGGGACAGGGGGCGCATCAGATACGCAGTATTTT. Translated, it gives CASSITGTGGASDTQYF.

This clonotype was seen a handful of times. The V gene is TRBV10-3, the J gene TRBJ2-7, with D tentatively TRBD1 or TRBD2 (6 bases each). Germline values: CDR1 ENHRY, CDR2 SYGVKD. This CDR3 comprises 17 residues. V dropped 0 bases and J dropped 4 bases, with 19 bases sitting between them. As DNA, the CDR3 is TGTGCCATCAGTGAGTCTGGGGTGGATAGGGGGAGGTACGAGCAGTACTTC. Amino acid sequence: CAISESGVDRGRYEQYF.

V gene TRBV15 combines with J gene TRBJ1-5; D call uncertain. This CDR3 has 13 amino acids. V was pared by 1 base and J by 5 bases, with 6 bases between. Germline CDR1 and CDR2: LNHNV and YYDKDF (reference sequence). The CDR3 DNA sequence: TGTGCCACCAGCAGAGGTCAGGATCAGCCCCAGCATTTT. The encoded protein is CATSRGQDQPQHF.

The table lists this clonotype with a few counts. This chain connects TRBV4-1 to TRBJ2-2, with TRBD1 matching 9 bases. The CDR3 covers 15 residues. Trimming at V came to 7 bases and at J to 3 bases, leaving 6 bases not matched to a gene. Germline lookup yields CDR1 MGHRA and CDR2 YSYEKL. The CDR3 loop is CASKTGTGYTGELFF. The CDR3 DNA sequence: TGCGCCAGCAAGACCGGGACAGGGTACACCGGGGAGCTGTTTTTT.

This sequence joins TRBV4-1 and TRBJ2-1; 8 bases fit TRBD1. The CDR3 covers 17 residues. Germline V lookup: CDR1 MGHRA, CDR2 YSYEKL. Losses at the gene ends were 1 base for V and 6 bases for J; bases not matched to a gene: 11. The CDR3 sequence: CASSQVRGLPAGNEQFF. The CDR3 DNA follows: TGCGCCAGCAGCCAAGTCAGGGGGCTCCCGGCGGGCAATGAGCAGTTCTTC.

The chain employs TRBV6-6 and TRBJ1-4; D unresolved. The CDR3 is 15 residues long. Trimming took 2 bases from V and 4 from J, leaving 11 bases between them. The germline V gene encodes CDR1 MNHNY and CDR2 SVGAGI (reference sequence). The CDR3 loop reads CASSYGGFYNEKLFF. In DNA, the CDR3 is TGTGCCAGCAGTTACGGTGGTTTTTATAATGAAAAACTGTTTTTT.

The chain joins TRBV24-1 to TRBJ2-3, with D tentatively TRBD1 (6 bases). The CDR3 extends over 15 amino acids. In germline, CDR1 is KGHDR, CDR2 SFDVKD. Deletions cut 4 bases from V and 1 base from J, with 11 bases between. The CDR3: CATSDAGDRTDTQYF. The CDR3 region has the DNA TGTGCCACCAGTGACGCAGGGGACCGCACAGATACGCAGTATTTT.

J is TRBJ2-3 and V is TRBV5-1; D might be TRBD2 (5 bases). V was clipped by 3 bases and J by 1 base, with 15 bases between them. Germline V gene lookup returns CDR1 SGHRS and CDR2 YFSETQ. This CDR3 region has 16 residues. The CDR3 sequence is CASSSRLEAGTDTQYF. The CDR3 nucleotides read TGCGCCAGCAGCTCCCGCTTGGAAGCGGGCACAGATACGCAGTATTTT.

The chain carries TRBV4-3 and TRBJ2-3; D call uncertain. V was trimmed by 4 bases and J by 5 bases, leaving 13 bases between them. Germline V CDR1 and CDR2: LGHNA, YSLEER. The CDR3 totals 14 residues. CDR3 bases: TGCGCCAGCAGCCCCTCTGCGTTCGGAGATACGCAGTATTTT. This translates into CASSPSAFGDTQYF.

Only a few counts were recorded for this clonotype. CDR3 nucleotide sequence: TGCGCCAGCAGCCAGGATCCGGGACAGGGCTATGGCTACACCTTC. This codes for CASSQDPGQGYGYTF. V gene TRBV4-1 combines with J gene TRBJ1-2, with 9 bases fitting TRBD1. Germline CDR1 and CDR2: MGHRA and YSYEKL. The V gene end was trimmed by 3 bases and the J gene end by 4 bases; junction bases not matched to a gene: 6. The CDR3 loop spans 15 amino acids.

V gene TRBV5-1 combines with J gene TRBJ1-2; D is ambiguous. This CDR3 has 13 residues. In germline, CDR1 is SGHRS, CDR2 YFSETQ. Trimming took off 0 bases at V and 8 bases at J, with 11 bases between the two ends. DNA of the CDR3: TGCGCCAGCAGCTTGGAGTCATCTGGGGGCTACACCTTC. This translates into CASSLESSGGYTF.